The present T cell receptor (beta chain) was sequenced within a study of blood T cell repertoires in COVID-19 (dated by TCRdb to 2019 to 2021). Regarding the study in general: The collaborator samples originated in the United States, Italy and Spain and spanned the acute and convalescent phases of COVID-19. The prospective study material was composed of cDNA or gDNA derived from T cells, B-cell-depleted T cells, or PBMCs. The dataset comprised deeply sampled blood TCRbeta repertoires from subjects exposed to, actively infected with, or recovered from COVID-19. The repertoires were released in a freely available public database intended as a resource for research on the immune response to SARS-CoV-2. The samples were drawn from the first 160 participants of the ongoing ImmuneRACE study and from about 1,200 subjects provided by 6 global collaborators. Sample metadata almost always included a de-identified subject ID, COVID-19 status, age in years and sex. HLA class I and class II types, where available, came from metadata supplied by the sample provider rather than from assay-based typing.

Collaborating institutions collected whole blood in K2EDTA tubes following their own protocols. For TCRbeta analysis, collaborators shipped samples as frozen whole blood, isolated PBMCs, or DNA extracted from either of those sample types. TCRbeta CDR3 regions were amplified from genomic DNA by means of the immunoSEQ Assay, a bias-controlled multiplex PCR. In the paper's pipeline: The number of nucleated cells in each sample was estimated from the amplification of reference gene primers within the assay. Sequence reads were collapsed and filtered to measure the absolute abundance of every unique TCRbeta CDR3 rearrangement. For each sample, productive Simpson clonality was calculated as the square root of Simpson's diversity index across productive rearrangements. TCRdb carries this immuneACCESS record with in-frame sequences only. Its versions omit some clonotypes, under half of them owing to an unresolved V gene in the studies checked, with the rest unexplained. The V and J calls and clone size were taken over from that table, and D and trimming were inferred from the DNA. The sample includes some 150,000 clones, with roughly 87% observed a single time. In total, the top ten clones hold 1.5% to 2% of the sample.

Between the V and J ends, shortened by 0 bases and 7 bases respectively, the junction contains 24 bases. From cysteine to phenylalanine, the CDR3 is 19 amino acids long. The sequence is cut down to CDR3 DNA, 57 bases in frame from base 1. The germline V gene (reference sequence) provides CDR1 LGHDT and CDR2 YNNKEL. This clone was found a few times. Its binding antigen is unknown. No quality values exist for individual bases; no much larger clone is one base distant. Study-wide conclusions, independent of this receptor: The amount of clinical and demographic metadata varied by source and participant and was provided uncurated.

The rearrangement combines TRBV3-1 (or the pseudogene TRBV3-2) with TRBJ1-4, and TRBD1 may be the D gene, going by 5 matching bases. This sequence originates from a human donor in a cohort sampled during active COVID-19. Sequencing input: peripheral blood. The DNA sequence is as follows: TGTGCCAGCAGCCAAGATTCCTCTCTGGGGCAGGGAAGTCGTGAAAAACTGTTTTTT. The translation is CASSQDSSLGQGSREKLFF.